A selection of T cell receptor beta chains follows, all from one sample in a study of blood T cell repertoires in COVID-19. Data came from immunoSEQ multiplex PCR; TCRdb stores just in-frame clones and leaves some out. Among 200,000 to 250,000 clones, roughly 88% were seen once, and the ten largest hold about 4%. Sequences were obtained from PBMCs or T cells enriched from blood (not recorded which). Receptor source: a woman aged 25 to 39 who had been exposed to COVID-19. Both conserved end residues are part of each CDR3. The D gene is left open where the match is weak. For some rows the clone size is stated as once, few or many, or as a class when expanded; others skip it.

D | J | size | V | DNA | CDR3
TRBD2 | TRBJ2-5 | . | TRBV15 | TGTGCCACCAGCAGAGATAGACTAGCGGGAGTGGAGACCCAGTACTTC | CATSRDRLAGVETQYF
. | TRBJ2-5 | . | TRBV5-1 | TGCGCCAGCAGCTTGGAGGTCTCCGGGGTACAAATAGAGACCCAGTACTTC | CASSLEVSGVQIETQYF
TRBD2 | TRBJ2-3 | once | TRBV27 | TGTGCCAGCAGTTCCGGGGGACTAGCGGAAAGAGCTAGCACAGATACGCAGTATTTT | CASSSGGLAERASTDTQYF
. | TRBJ1-6 | . | TRBV11-2 | TGTGCCAGCAGCTTAGCACTCCCGGGAACCAATTCACCCCTCCACTTT | CASSLALPGTNSPLHF
. | TRBJ1-1 | . | TRBV20-1 | TGCAGTGCTAGTTTCGGGTTAGGTACTGAAGCTTTCTTT | CSASFGLGTEAFF
TRBD1 | TRBJ1-2 | once | TRBV5-4 | TGTGCCAGCAGCTTGGAGACAGGGATTGCTAACTATGGCTACACCTTC | CASSLETGIANYGYTF
TRBD2 | TRBJ2-1 | . | TRBV5-1 | TGCGCCAGCAGCTTGGGGACTAGGTACAATGAGCAGTTCTTC | CASSLGTRYNEQFF
TRBD2 | TRBJ2-3 | . | TRBV20-1 | TGCAGTGCTAGTCCAGCGGGGAGGGGAAGTACGCAGTATTTT | CSASPAGRGSTQYF
. | TRBJ1-1 | . | TRBV6-5 | TGTGCCAGCAGTTACGTGGGGAGGGGCACTGAAGCTTTCTTT | CASSYVGRGTEAFF
. | TRBJ1-2 | . | TRBV18 | TGTGCCAGCTCACCCGCAGGTTCTCGGGGCTACACCTTC | CASSPAGSRGYTF
. | TRBJ2-7 | . | TRBV28 | TGTGCCAGCAGTTTCCCTATGGACAGATTCTACGAGCAGTACTTC | CASSFPMDRFYEQYF
. | TRBJ1-1 | . | TRBV19 | TGTGCCAGTAGTATAAATAGGCACCCGGGGACTGAAGCTTTCTTT | CASSINRHPGTEAFF
TRBD1 | TRBJ1-6 | . | TRBV2 | TGTGCCAGCAAAAGACAGGGGTCGCGTAATTCACCCCTCCACTTT | CASKRQGSRNSPLHF
TRBD2 | TRBJ2-1 | . | TRBV19 | TGTGCCAGTAGTAGCGGGAGCATCTATGAGCAGTTCTTC | CASSSGSIYEQFF
. | TRBJ1-2 | . | TRBV11-3 | TGTGCCAGCAGCTTAGAGCCCCCCAGAACAGGGTTAAGTGGCTACACCTTC | CASSLEPPRTGLSGYTF
TRBD1 | TRBJ1-5 | . | TRBV7-2 | TGTGCCAGCAGCTTAGGGGGGACAGTAGATCAGCCCCAGCATTTT | CASSLGGTVDQPQHF
TRBD1 | TRBJ2-7 | . | TRBV10-3 | TGTGCCATCAGTGAGGTGGACAGGGGGCCCTACGAGCAGTACTTC | CAISEVDRGPYEQYF
. | TRBJ2-1 | few | TRBV2 | TGTGCCAGCAGTCCTACCCTTAGCAATGAGCAGTTCTTC | CASSPTLSNEQFF
TRBD2 | TRBJ2-1 | . | TRBV4-1 | TGCGCCAGCAGGCGGACTAGCGGGAGCAATGAGCAGTTCTTC | CASRRTSGSNEQFF
TRBD1 | TRBJ1-1 | . | TRBV5-1 | TGCGCCAGCAGCTGGGACAGGAACACTGAAGCTTTCTTT | CASSWDRNTEAFF
. | TRBJ2-1 | once | TRBV29-1 | TGCAGCGTCATTAGAGGCCACAATGAGCAGTTCTTC | CSVIRGHNEQFF
TRBD2 | TRBJ2-7 | . | TRBV3-1/TRBV3-2 | TGTGCCAGCAGCCAAGGACTAGCGGCCTCCTACGAGCAGTACTTC | CASSQGLAASYEQYF
. | TRBJ1-6 | . | TRBV5-1 | TGCGCCAGCAGCTTGTTGTCAGGGGACTCACCCCTCCACTTT | CASSLLSGDSPLHF
. | TRBJ2-7 | . | TRBV5-1 | TGCGCCAGCAGCCCCAACACCTACGAGCAGTACTTC | CASSPNTYEQYF
. | TRBJ2-7 | . | TRBV12-5 | TGTGCTAGTGGTTTGGAGAGCTGGTCCTACGAGCAGTACTTC | CASGLESWSYEQYF
. | TRBJ2-7 | . | TRBV21-1 | TGTGCCAGCAGCAAAGAGGAGTCTAGCGGCTCGACCTACGAGCAGTACTTC | CASSKEESSGSTYEQYF
. | TRBJ2-7 | . | TRBV4-1 | TGCGCCAGCAGCCAAGGGGAGCGGTTAGGAGGAACGTCCTACGAGCAGTACTTC | CASSQGERLGGTSYEQYF
. | TRBJ2-7 | . | TRBV3-1/TRBV3-2 | TGTGCCAGCCGGGGGAGCTACGAGCAGTACTTC | CASRGSYEQYF
. | TRBJ2-4 | . | TRBV5-1 | TGCGCCAGCAGCCTTCCGGGACAAGCAAACATTCAGTACTTC | CASSLPGQANIQYF
TRBD2 | TRBJ2-7 | . | TRBV2 | TGTGCCAGCAGGCATAGCGGGAGCCCCGGGTACGAGCAGTACTTC | CASRHSGSPGYEQYF
TRBD1 | TRBJ1-6 | . | TRBV19 | TGTGCCAGTAGTAACAGGGGCGAGTCACCCCTCCACTTT | CASSNRGESPLHF
. | TRBJ2-2 | . | TRBV6-5 | TGTGCCAGCAGTTACTCGGTATTGAGGAACACCGGGGAGCTGTTTTTT | CASSYSVLRNTGELFF
TRBD1 | TRBJ2-7 | once | TRBV3-1/TRBV3-2 | TGTGCCAGCAGCCAAAGCGAACCGACAGGGTTAAACGAGCAGTACTTC | CASSQSEPTGLNEQYF
TRBD1 | TRBJ1-2 | . | TRBV29-1 | TGCAGCGTCCTCCCCGACAGGGCCTATGGCTACACCTTC | CSVLPDRAYGYTF
TRBD1 | TRBJ1-4 | . | TRBV2 | TGTGCCAGCAGTTCTTCAGGGGGCGCGGCTAATGAAAAACTGTTTTTT | CASSSSGGAANEKLFF
TRBD1 | TRBJ2-4 | . | TRBV4-1 | TGCGCCAGCAGCCAAGGCCGGGGGACAGGGATAGCCAAAAACATTCAGTACTTC | CASSQGRGTGIAKNIQYF
. | TRBJ1-4 | few | TRBV12-2 | TGTGCAAGTCGCTTAGAACTGAGGTCCTCTAATGAAAAACTGTTTTTT | CASRLELRSSNEKLFF
TRBD1 | TRBJ1-2 | . | TRBV30 | TGTGCCTGGAGTCCGGACCTTACGGGACAGGGCTATGGCTACACCTTC | CAWSPDLTGQGYGYTF
. | TRBJ1-1 | . | TRBV9 | TGTGCCAGCAGCGTGCAGGTGTCAAGGACTGAAGCTTTCTTT | CASSVQVSRTEAFF
. | TRBJ2-3 | . | TRBV6-2/TRBV6-3 | TGTGCCAGCAGCCCCAGAGGGACTCTAATAGGGACAGATACGCAGTATTTT | CASSPRGTLIGTDTQYF
TRBD2 | TRBJ2-1 | . | TRBV5-1 | TGCGCCAGCAGCGAGACTAGCGGAAATAACAATGAGCAGTTCTTC | CASSETSGNNNEQFF
TRBD2 | TRBJ2-2 | . | TRBV2 | TGTGCCAGCAGTGTCTTGGCGGGAGGGACCGGGGAGCTGTTTTTT | CASSVLAGGTGELFF
. | TRBJ2-3 | . | TRBV19 | TGTGCCAGTAGTATCGGAGGGCCGAACACAGATACGCAGTATTTT | CASSIGGPNTDTQYF
. | TRBJ1-1 | . | TRBV27 | TGTGCCAGCAGTTTATCATTCCGGGGTTCGCGGTACACTGAAGCTTTCTTT | CASSLSFRGSRYTEAFF
. | TRBJ1-1 | . | TRBV20-1 | TGCAGTGCTAGAGTTAACAGGCAAGCTTTCTTT | CSARVNRQAFF
. | TRBJ1-3 | . | TRBV21-1 | TGTGCCATGGGGCGTCGTAACAGGGAATTCTCTGGAAACACCATATATTTT | CAMGRRNREFSGNTIYF
. | TRBJ2-1 | . | TRBV5-4 | TGTGCCAGCAGCAACAGTACAGGGATCAATGAGCAGTTCTTC | CASSNSTGINEQFF
TRBD1 | TRBJ2-2 | . | TRBV5-1 | TGCGCCAGCAGCGATAGCACAGGGGGAACGAACACCGGGGAGCTGTTTTTT | CASSDSTGGTNTGELFF
TRBD1 | TRBJ1-2 | once | TRBV12-3/TRBV12-4 | TGTGCCCCCCGCCCAGGGGGTGGCTACACCTTC | CAPRPGGGYTF
. | TRBJ1-4 | . | TRBV2 | TGTGCCAGCAGTACCGTAGCAGGGTGGGGACTGTTTTTT | CASSTVAGWGLFF
TRBD1 | TRBJ2-3 | . | TRBV3-1/TRBV3-2 | TGTGCCAGCAGCCAGGGACAGGGAATGAGGGGCACAGATACGCAGTATTTT | CASSQGQGMRGTDTQYF
TRBD2 | TRBJ2-1 | . | TRBV12-5 | TGTGCTAGTGGTTTGGAGACTAGCGGGGGAAACAATGAGCAGTTCTTC | CASGLETSGGNNEQFF
TRBD1 | TRBJ1-2 | . | TRBV5-4 | TGTGCCAGCAGCCACCGGGACAGCTATGGCTACACCTTC | CASSHRDSYGYTF
. | TRBJ2-5 | . | TRBV11-1 | TGTGCCAGCAGCCCGGGACTGGCTACGGCCCAGTACTTC | CASSPGLATAQYF
. | TRBJ2-7 | once | TRBV9 | TGTGCCAGCAGCAGAGCGGTAAGCTCCTACGAGCAGTACTTC | CASSRAVSSYEQYF